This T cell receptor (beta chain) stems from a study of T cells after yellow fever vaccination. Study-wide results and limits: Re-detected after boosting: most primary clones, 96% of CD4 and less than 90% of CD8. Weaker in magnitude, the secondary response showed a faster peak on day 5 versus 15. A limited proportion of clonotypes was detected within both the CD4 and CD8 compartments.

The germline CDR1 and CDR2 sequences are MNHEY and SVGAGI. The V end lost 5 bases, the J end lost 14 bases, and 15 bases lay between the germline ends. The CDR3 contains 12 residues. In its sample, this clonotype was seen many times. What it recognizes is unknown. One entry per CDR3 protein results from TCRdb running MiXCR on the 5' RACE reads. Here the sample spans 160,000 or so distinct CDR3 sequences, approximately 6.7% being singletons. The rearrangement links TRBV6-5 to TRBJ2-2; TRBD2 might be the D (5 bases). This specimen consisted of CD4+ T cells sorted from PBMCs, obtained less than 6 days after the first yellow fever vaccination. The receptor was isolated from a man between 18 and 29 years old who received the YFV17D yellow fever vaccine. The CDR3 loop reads CASSQDGAVLFF. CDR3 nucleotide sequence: TGTGCCAGCAGTCAGGACGGAGCGGTCCTGTTTTTT.